The 11 T cell receptor beta chains given below trace back to one sample, sequenced in a study of Graves' ophthalmopathy and Graves' hyperthyroidism. CDR3 regions of TCR beta were amplified from RNA transcripts. Following a first-round RT-PCR that used HTBI primers, a second-round multiplex PCR was carried out. TCRdb itself ran the multiplex PCR reads through MiXCR, one entry per CDR3 protein. The data show over a million distinct CDR3 sequences, 36% seen once. The sequenced material came from peripheral blood or thyroid tissue (not recorded which). These receptors came from an adult man with Graves' hyperthyroidism.

This clonotype turned up a few times. The gene calls are TRBV5-1 and TRBJ2-5; TRBD1 matches 7 bases. Germline V gene data show CDR1 as SGHRS and CDR2 as YFSETQ. The length of the CDR3 is 15 residues. V dropped 4 bases and J dropped 5; count of bases not matched to a gene: 11. CDR3 sequence reads: CASSPDRVRRETQYF. Here the CDR3 DNA reads TGCGCCAGCAGCCCCGACAGGGTTCGACGGGAGACCCAGTACTTC.

Ten or more counts support this clonotype. V is TRBV29-1 and J is TRBJ1-1; TRBD1 is a possible D gene (6 bases). Trimming stripped 3 bases from V and 1 base from J, with 12 bases between. Per the germline V gene, CDR1 is SQVTM and CDR2 is ANQGSEA. The CDR3 is made up of 14 amino acids. The CDR3 sequence is CSVEWGRTNTEAFF. Here the CDR3 DNA reads TGCAGCGTTGAGTGGGGGCGGACGAACACTGAAGCTTTCTTT.

The chain joins TRBV12-3 or TRBV12-4 to TRBJ1-1, with D possibly TRBD1 on 5 matching bases. This CDR3 has 13 amino acids. V was pared by 6 bases and J by 5 bases, with 13 bases between. CDR3 protein: CASSAGTATEAFF. CDR3 nucleotide sequence: TGTGCCAGCAGCGCCGGGACGGCAACTGAAGCTTTCTTT.

This clonotype occurred many times. The chain recombines TRBV7-9 with TRBJ2-7, with 8 bases lining up with TRBD1. The trim removed 1 base at V and 4 bases at J, leaving 6 bases unmatched. The V gene's germline CDR1 is SEHNR and CDR2 FQNEAQ (reference sequence). This CDR3 region has 15 residues. The CDR3 reads CASSLVATGEYEQYF. The CDR3 DNA follows: TGTGCCAGCAGCTTAGTAGCGACAGGGGAGTACGAGCAGTACTTC.

Of note for this clonotype: One end of the junction fails to match germline, which may point to a read error. The gene calls are TRBV10-2 and TRBJ2-2; the D gene is possibly TRBD1 (6 bases). The length of the CDR3 is 14 residues. The germline CDR1 and CDR2 sequences are WSHSY and SAAADI. The CDR3 nucleotides read TGTGCCAGCACTCTACAGGGTAGCACCGGGGAGCTGTTTTTT. This sequence encodes CASTLQGSTGELFF.

In regard to this clonotype: This clone may be a read error of a much larger clone one base away. The chain joins TRBV2 to TRBJ1-2; a weak D match, TRBD1 (6 bases). Trimming removed 1 base at V and 4 bases at J, with 10 bases between. The germline gives CDR1 SNHLY, CDR2 FYNNEI. This CDR3 has 14 residues. The CDR3 DNA reads as TGTGCCAGCAGTGAAGGGGGGCTTAGCTATGGCTACACCTTC. Residues: CASSEGGLSYGYTF.

This clonotype has more than one count but fewer than ten. This sequence joins TRBV29-1 and TRBJ2-7; perhaps TRBD2 as D (6 bases). The CDR3 is 13 amino acids. The ends were cut back, 5 bases at V and 0 bases at J, with 11 bases in the middle. Germline CDR1 is SQVTM and CDR2 is ANQGSEA. The CDR3 DNA is TGCAGCGTTACAACCGGGAGCTCCTACGAGCAGTACTTC. Its translation: CSVTTGSSYEQYF.

This sequence joins TRBV6-5 and TRBJ1-2, with TRBD1 as a possible D gene (5 bases). V lost 2 bases, J lost 1 base, and 11 bases lay in between. This CDR3 is 15 amino acids long. From germline, CDR1 is MNHEY and CDR2 SVGAGI. CDR3 in DNA: TGTGCCAGCAGTTACGGGGGTAATCTTAACTATGGCTACACCTTC. Translating gives CASSYGGNLNYGYTF.

The chain joins TRBV5-6 to TRBJ2-7, with TRBD1 matching 7 bases. This CDR3 has 13 amino acids. Germline V CDR1 and CDR2: SGHDT, YYEEEE. V lost 4 bases and J lost 4; bases outside the gene matches: 5. CDR3 amino acids: CASSRGQRYEQYF. The CDR3 nucleotides are TGTGCCAGCAGCCGGGGACAGCGATACGAGCAGTACTTC.

This clonotype was seen ten or more times. This sequence joins TRBV7-9 and TRBJ2-5; 7 bases match TRBD1. Trimming cost V 4 bases and J 4 bases; bases outside gene matches: 6. There are 14 residues in the CDR3. Germline values: CDR1 SEHNR, CDR2 FQNEAQ (reference sequence). The CDR3 DNA is TGTGCCAGCAGCTCGGGACAGCAAATAGAGACCCAGTACTTC. Translating it yields CASSSGQQIETQYF.

In this sample, this clonotype turned up many times. V usage is TRBV5-5 and J usage is TRBJ2-7; TRBD2 might be the D (6 bases). Looked up from germline, CDR1 is SGHKS and CDR2 is YYEKEE (reference sequence). The CDR3 length is 14 residues. Trimming took 0 bases from V and 3 from J, leaving 10 bases between them. CDR3 DNA sequence: TGTGCCAGCAGCTTGGGGCGGCGGGACTACGAGCAGTACTTC. It translates to CASSLGRRDYEQYF.